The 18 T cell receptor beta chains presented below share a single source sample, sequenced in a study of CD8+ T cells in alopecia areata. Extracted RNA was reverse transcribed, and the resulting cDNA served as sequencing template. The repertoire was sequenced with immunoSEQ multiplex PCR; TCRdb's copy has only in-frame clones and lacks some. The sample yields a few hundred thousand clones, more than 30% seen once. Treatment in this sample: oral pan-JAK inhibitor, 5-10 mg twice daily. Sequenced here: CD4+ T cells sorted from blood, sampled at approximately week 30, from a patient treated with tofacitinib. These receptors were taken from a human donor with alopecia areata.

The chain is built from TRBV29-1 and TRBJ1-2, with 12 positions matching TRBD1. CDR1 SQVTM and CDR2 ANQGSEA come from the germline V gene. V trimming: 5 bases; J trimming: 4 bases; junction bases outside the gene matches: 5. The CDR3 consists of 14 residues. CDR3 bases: TGCAGCGTTTCTGGGACAGGGGGCGGCTATGGCTACACCTTC. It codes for CSVSGTGGGYGYTF.

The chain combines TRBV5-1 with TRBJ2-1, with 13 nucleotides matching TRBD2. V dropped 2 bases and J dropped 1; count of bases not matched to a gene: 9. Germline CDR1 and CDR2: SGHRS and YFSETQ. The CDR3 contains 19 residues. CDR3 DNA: TGCGCCAGCAGCTTAAGGACTAGCGGGAGTGTTCGATCCTACAATGAGCAGTTCTTC. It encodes CASSLRTSGSVRSYNEQFF.

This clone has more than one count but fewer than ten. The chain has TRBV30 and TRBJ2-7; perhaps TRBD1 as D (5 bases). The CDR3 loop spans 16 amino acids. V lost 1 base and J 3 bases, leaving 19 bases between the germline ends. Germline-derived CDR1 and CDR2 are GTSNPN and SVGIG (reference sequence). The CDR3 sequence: CAWSESPWQGNYEQYF. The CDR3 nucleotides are TGTGCCTGGAGTGAATCTCCTTGGCAGGGCAACTACGAGCAGTACTTC.

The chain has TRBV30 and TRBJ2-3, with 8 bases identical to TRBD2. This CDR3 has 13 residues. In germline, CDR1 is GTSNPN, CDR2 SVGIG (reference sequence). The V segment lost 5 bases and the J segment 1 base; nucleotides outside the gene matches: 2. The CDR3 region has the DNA TGTGCCTGGGGTAGCGGGGGCACAGATACGCAGTATTTT. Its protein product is CAWGSGGTDTQYF.

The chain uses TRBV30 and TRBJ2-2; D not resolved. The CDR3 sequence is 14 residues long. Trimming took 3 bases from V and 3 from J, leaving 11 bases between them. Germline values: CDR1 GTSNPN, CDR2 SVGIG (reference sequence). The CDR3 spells CAWRSNTYTGELFF. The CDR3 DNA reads TGTGCCTGGAGATCGAACACCTACACCGGGGAGCTGTTTTTT.

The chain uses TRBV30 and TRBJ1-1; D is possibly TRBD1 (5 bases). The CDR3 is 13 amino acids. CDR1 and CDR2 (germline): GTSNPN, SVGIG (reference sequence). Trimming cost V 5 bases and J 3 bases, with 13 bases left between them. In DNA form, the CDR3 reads TGTGCCTGGGGGGCTCACGGGGACACTGAAGCTTTCTTT. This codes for CAWGAHGDTEAFF.

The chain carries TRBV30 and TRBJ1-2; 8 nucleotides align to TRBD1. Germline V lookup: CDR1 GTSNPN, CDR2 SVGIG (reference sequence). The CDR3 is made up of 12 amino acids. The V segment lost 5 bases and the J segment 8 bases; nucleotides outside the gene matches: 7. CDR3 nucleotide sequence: TGTGCCTGGGACCGGGACAGGTGGGGCTACACCTTC. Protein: CAWDRDRWGYTF.

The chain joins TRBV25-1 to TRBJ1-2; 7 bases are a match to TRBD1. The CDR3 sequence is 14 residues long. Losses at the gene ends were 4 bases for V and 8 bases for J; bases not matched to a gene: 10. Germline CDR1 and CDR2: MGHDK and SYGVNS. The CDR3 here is CASSGEGARKGYTF. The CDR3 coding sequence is TGTGCCAGCAGTGGAGAGGGGGCAAGGAAGGGCTACACCTTC.

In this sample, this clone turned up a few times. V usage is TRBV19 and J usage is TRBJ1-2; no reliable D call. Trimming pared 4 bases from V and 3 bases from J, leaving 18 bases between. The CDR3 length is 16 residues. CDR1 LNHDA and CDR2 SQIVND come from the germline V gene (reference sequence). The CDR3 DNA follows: TGTGCCAGTAGTACCCCTGGCGGGGTGAGTGACTATGGCTACACCTTC. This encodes CASSTPGGVSDYGYTF. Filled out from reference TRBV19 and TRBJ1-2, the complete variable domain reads DGGITQSPKYLFRKEGQNVTLSCEQNLNHDAMYWYRQDPGQGLRLIYYSQIVNDFQKGDIAEGYSVSREKKESFPLTVTSAQKNPTAFYLCASSTPGGVSDYGYTFGSGTRLTVV.

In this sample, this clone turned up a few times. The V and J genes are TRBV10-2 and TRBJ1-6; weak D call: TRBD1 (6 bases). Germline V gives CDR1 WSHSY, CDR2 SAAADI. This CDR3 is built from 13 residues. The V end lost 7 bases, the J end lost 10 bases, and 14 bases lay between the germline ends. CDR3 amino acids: CASTALQGSPLHF. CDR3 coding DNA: TGCGCCAGCACGGCGTTACAGGGATCACCCCTCCACTTT.

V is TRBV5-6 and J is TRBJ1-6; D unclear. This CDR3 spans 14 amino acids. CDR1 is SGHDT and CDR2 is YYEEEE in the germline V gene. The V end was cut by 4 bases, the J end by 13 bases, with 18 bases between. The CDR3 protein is CASSRDSTGSPLHF. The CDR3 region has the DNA TGTGCCAGCAGCAGAGACTCGACGGGATCTCCCCTCCACTTT.

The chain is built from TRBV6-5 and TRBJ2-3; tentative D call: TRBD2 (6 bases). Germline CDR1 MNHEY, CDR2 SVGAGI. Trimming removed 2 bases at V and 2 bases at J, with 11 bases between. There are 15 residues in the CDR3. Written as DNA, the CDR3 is TGTGCCAGCAGTTACACCGCGGGGCCCACAGATACGCAGTATTTT. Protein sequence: CASSYTAGPTDTQYF.

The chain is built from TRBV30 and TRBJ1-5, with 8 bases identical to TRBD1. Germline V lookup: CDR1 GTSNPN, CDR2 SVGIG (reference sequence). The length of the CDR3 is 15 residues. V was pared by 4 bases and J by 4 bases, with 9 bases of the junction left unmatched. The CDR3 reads CAWIVQGQVNQPQHF. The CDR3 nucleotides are TGTGCCTGGATTGTCCAGGGACAGGTGAATCAGCCCCAGCATTTT.

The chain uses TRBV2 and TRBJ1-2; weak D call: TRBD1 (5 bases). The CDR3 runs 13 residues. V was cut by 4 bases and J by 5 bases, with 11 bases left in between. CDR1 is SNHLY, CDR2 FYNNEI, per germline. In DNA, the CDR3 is TGTGCCAGCAGTGCCAGGGTTGAATATGGCTACACCTTC. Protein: CASSARVEYGYTF.

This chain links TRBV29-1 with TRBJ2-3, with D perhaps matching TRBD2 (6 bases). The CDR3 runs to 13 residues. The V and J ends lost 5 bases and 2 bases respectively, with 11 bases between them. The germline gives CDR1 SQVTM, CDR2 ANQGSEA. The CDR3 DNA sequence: TGCAGCGTTAGTGGGGGGATCACAGATACGCAGTATTTT. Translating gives CSVSGGITDTQYF.

CDR3: CASSQDAGVYGYTF. Here the CDR3 DNA reads TGTGCCAGCAGCCAAGACGCAGGGGTGTATGGCTACACCTTC. The rearrangement uses TRBV4-2 and TRBJ1-2, with a weak D call TRBD1 (6 bases). The CDR3 has 14 residues. V lost 0 bases and J 5 bases, leaving 10 bases between the germline ends. Per germline, CDR1 LGHNA and CDR2 YNFKEQ.

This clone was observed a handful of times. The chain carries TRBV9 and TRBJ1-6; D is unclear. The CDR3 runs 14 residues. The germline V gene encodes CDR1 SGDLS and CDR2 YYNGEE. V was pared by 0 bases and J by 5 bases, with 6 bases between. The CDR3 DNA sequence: TGTGCCAGCAGCGTAGAAGGAAATAATTCACCCCTCCACTTT. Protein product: CASSVEGNNSPLHF.

CDR3 in DNA: TGTGCCAGCAGCGCTACTCGGACAGGGGGCTTCAATCAGCCCCAGCATTTT. It encodes CASSATRTGGFNQPQHF. The rearrangement joins TRBV7-8 to TRBJ1-5; 11 bases fit TRBD1. The CDR3 sequence is 17 residues long. Per the germline V gene, CDR1 is SGHVS and CDR2 is FQNEAQ. Losses at the gene ends were 5 bases for V and 3 bases for J; bases not matched to a gene: 9.